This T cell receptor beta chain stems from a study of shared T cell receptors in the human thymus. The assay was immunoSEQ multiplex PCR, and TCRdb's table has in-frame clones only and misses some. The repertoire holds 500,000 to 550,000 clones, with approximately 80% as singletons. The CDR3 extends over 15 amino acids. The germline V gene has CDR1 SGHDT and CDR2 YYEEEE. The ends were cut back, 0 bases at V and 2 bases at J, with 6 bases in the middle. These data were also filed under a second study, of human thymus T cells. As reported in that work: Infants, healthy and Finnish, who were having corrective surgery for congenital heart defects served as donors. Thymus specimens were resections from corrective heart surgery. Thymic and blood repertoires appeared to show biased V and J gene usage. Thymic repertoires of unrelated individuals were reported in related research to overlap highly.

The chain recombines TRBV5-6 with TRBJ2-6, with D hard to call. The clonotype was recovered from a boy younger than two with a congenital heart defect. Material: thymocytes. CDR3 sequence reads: CASSLADTGANVLTF. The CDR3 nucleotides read TGTGCCAGCAGCTTGGCCGACACTGGGGCCAACGTCCTGACTTTC.